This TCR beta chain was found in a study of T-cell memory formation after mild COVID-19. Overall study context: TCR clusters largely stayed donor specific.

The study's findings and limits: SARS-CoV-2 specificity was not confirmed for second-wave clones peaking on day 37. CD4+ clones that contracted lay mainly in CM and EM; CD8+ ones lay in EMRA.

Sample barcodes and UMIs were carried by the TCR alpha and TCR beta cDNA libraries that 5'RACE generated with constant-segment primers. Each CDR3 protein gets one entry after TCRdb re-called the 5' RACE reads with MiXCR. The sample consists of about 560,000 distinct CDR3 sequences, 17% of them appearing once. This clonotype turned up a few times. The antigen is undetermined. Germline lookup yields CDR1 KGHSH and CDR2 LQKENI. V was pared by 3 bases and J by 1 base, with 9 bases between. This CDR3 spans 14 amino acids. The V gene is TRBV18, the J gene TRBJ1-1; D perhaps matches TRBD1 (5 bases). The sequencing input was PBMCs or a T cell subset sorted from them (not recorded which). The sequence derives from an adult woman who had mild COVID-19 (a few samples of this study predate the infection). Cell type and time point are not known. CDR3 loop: CASSPDITNTEAFF. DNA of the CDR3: TGTGCCAGCTCACCGGACATTACGAACACTGAAGCTTTCTTT.